Sequencing of this TCR beta chain was carried out in a study of T cells expressing NK-cell markers. Across the study: Sorted T-cell subsets CD3+CD56+NKG2C+, CD3+CD56+NKG2C- and CD3+CD56-NKG2C+ were TCR beta-sequenced. Seropositivity for HCMV was found in seven of the eight sequenced donors, with one seronegative.

Study results and caveats: The leading position in the CD3+CD56-NKG2C+ fraction of a handful of donors also went to these clonotypes. Dominant NKG2C+ clonotypes in a handful of donors made up 1.0-7.0% of CD8+ T cells.

TCRdb re-called the 5' RACE reads; one entry per CDR3 protein, DNA not given. Its table lists 400,000 to 550,000 distinct CDR3 sequences. The CDR3 loop spans 15 amino acids. About this clonotype: Antigen unknown.

The TCR originated in a woman between 18 and 70 years old in good health. The chain couples TRBV12-3 or TRBV12-4 to TRBJ2-3; TCRdb proposes TRBD2, but this gene call is untestable without DNA. Material: blood T cells: a sorted CD56 or NKG2C T cell subset, CD4+ or CD8+ T cells, or bulk PBMC T cells (not recorded which). The CDR3 here is CASTPELPSADTQYF.